This entry features one T cell receptor (beta chain) sequence. The antigen is not known. The sample belongs to a study of cytomegalovirus exposure and HLA in healthy donors. Overall study: The 90 to 150 validation repertoires, a later analysis reported, used the same platform as the 666 repertoires from the first cohort. Findings and limits, study-wide: It was reported that the classifier diagnosed cytomegalovirus status with high specificity and sensitivity in both the original and validation cohorts. In vitro assays verified that three CMV-associated chains recognized CMV antigens specifically.

Using immunoSEQ multiplex PCR, the repertoire was profiled, and TCRdb retains in-frame clones only, with some absent. The sample includes roughly 300,000 clones, 86% of them seen just once. V gave up 5 bases and J gave up 0 bases; unmatched junction bases: 7. This CDR3 contains 16 residues. Germline V gene sequence: CDR1 MNHEY, CDR2 SMNVEV (reference sequence). The clonotype comes from a woman between 18 and 29 years old in good health and CMV-seronegative. The chain recombines TRBV27 with TRBJ2-7; 10 nucleotides align to TRBD2. Sequences were obtained from PBMCs. This CDR3 is CASSPRTSGTSYEQYF. The CDR3 region has the DNA TGTGCCAGCAGTCCCAGAACTAGCGGGACCTCCTACGAGCAGTACTTC.